This T cell receptor (beta chain) was recovered during a study of cytomegalovirus exposure and HLA in healthy donors. On this clone itself: Its antigen is unidentified.

The ends were cut back, 6 bases at V and 8 bases at J, with 16 bases in the middle. Germline CDR1 reads MDHEN; CDR2 reads SYDVKM. This CDR3 has 14 residues. Amplification used 60 Vbeta primers and 13 Jbeta primers. Methods used by the authors: About 12 million shared chains were among the approximately 76 million unique TCR beta chains that a later analysis counted. Assay: immunoSEQ multiplex PCR; the TCRdb copy retains only in-frame clones and omits some. That table is the source of V, J and clone size, and D and trimming were worked out from the DNA. The repertoire holds about 120,000 clones, with 65% to 80% as singletons. Study results and caveats: Roughly uniform depth of sequencing across donors was assumed in presence/absence analyses. TCR beta chain V- and J-gene trimming was linked, in a later analysis, to a missense variant in DCLRE1C.

The genes are TRBV28 and TRBJ1-4, with D maybe TRBD1 (6 bases). Sequencing used PBMCs. This clonotype was obtained from a man aged 60-69 years in good health and CMV-seropositive. CDR3 amino acids: CASRSGKGGEKLFF. In nucleotides, the CDR3 is TGTGCCAGCAGGTCCGGGAAAGGGGGAGAAAAACTGTTTTTT.